The clone carrying this T cell receptor beta chain was found a few times. These data belong to a study of blood T cell repertoires in COVID-19. Per the original methods: It was from reference gene primer amplification that nucleated cell counts were estimated. Sequencing was performed with immunoSEQ multiplex PCR; in TCRdb, only in-frame clones are kept and a portion is missing. V, J and clone size derive from that table, while D and trimming were established from the DNA sequence. The table lists 100,000 to 150,000 clones, approximately 88% of them singletons. This receptor was taken from a man aged 45-60 years with acute or convalescent COVID-19. The source material was peripheral blood.

The CDR3 is CASSRQGNTEAFF. The CDR3 coding sequence is TGTGCCAGCAGCCGACAGGGGAACACTGAAGCTTTCTTT. The rearrangement links TRBV14 to TRBJ1-1; the match to TRBD1 covers 7 bases. CDR3 length: 13 amino acids. Germline-derived CDR1 and CDR2 are SGHDN and FVKESK. V dropped 4 bases and J dropped 1; count of bases not matched to a gene: 0. The entire variable domain, with the rest obtained from reference TRBV14 and TRBJ1-1, is as follows: EAGVTQFPSHSVIEKGQTVTLRCDPISGHDNLYWYRRVMGKEIKFLLHFVKESKQDESGMPNNRFLAERTGGTYSTLKVQPAELEDSGVYFCASSRQGNTEAFFGQGTRLTVV.